This section outlines one T cell receptor beta chain sequence together with its context. This sample was taken from a study of OX40 agonist ivuxolimab in advanced cancers. Measured with immunoSEQ multiplex PCR; TCRdb has only the in-frame clones, and not every one. The table lists roughly 130,000 clones, over 85% of them singletons. The CDR3 runs to 16 residues. V was shortened by 2 bases and J by 0 bases, with 10 bases between the two germline ends. Per germline, CDR1 KGHSH and CDR2 LQKENI. V gene TRBV18 combines with J gene TRBJ2-2; D is possibly TRBD1 (6 bases). Sequencing used CD4+ or CD8+ T cells sorted from blood, obtained in a trial of the OX40 agonist ivuxolimab. The sequence came from an adult with an advanced solid tumor such as melanoma, head and neck, liver or kidney cancer. The CDR3: CASSPRGTTNTGELFF. The CDR3 DNA sequence: TGTGCCAGCTCACCAAGGGGGACGACGAACACCGGGGAGCTGTTTTTT. Full variable domain (missing parts from reference TRBV18 and TRBJ2-2): NAGVMQNPRHLVRRRGQEARLRCSPMKGHSHVYWYRQLPEEGLKFMVYLQKENIIDESGMPKERFSAEFPKEGPSILRIQQVVRGDSAAYFCASSPRGTTNTGELFFGEGSRLTVL.